These T cell receptor beta chains were read from a single sample in a study of beta chain features in type 1 diabetes. TCRdb keeps only in-frame clones here, not all; method: immunoSEQ multiplex PCR. The sample yields 15,000 or so clones, over 40% seen once. The sequencing input was stem cell memory CD4+ T cells from blood. The origin of the receptors is a woman aged 40 to 49 in good health. Each CDR3 is given without its conserved first and last residue. Expanded clones are given a class, and other clones once, few, many or no size at all.

size	J	V	CDR3
few	TRBJ1-1	TRBV7-2	ASARGSWTEAF
few	TRBJ1-5	TRBV14	ASSQADFQPQH
.	TRBJ1-1	TRBV2	ASRDDRNANTEAF
few	TRBJ1-2	TRBV2	ASSERGGYGYT
few	TRBJ2-1	TRBV7-9	ASSPPGQVYNEQF
.	TRBJ1-2	TRBV18	ASSRAQGGSNYGYT
.	TRBJ2-7	TRBV6-5	ASSRGDRGHEQY
.	TRBJ2-7	TRBV18	ASSPWTGDEQY
few	TRBJ2-4	TRBV5-5	ASSPLPPSPQGNIQY
few	TRBJ2-5	TRBV7-9	ASSLASETQY
.	TRBJ1-2	TRBV25-1	ASSIGTTGVGGYT
.	TRBJ2-7	TRBV6-5	ASSYRASGGAYEQY
medium-sized	TRBJ2-7	TRBV18	ASSPGLAGEQY
few	TRBJ1-1	TRBV29-1	SVEVAGLRNTEAF
.	TRBJ2-7	TRBV10-3	AIRQGTGSSYEQY
.	TRBJ1-6	TRBV7-8	ASSLERLGGASPLH
few	TRBJ1-4	TRBV6-5	ASSYDGATNEKLF
.	TRBJ2-7	TRBV7-6	ASSPRTGTYEQY
.	TRBJ2-7	TRBV7-2	ASGSDSQKYEQY
few	TRBJ2-2	TRBV19	ASSTTYGGALGGELF
.	TRBJ2-3	TRBV11-2	ASSSPGSPTDTQY
.	TRBJ1-2	TRBV29-1	SVQDRAANYGYT
.	TRBJ2-1	TRBV14	ASSGLAGGSDEQF
few	TRBJ2-2	TRBV7-9	ASSLRGDLRTGELF
.	TRBJ2-2	TRBV5-1	ASSFLRGNTGELF
.	TRBJ1-5	TRBV27	ASSFLPAGSNQPQH
few	TRBJ1-5	TRBV19	ASSLLNQPQH
.	TRBJ1-1	TRBV5-1	ASSSDPPGVNTEAF
few	TRBJ2-1	TRBV18	ASSGSSNEQF
once	TRBJ1-2	TRBV5-4	ASSPDRVDYGYT
few	TRBJ2-7	TRBV7-9	ASSWDRGRSYEQY
.	TRBJ2-1	TRBV9	ASSVRGDSYNEQF
once	TRBJ2-3	TRBV27	ASTRTSGGSTDTQY
.	TRBJ2-2	TRBV10-2	ASSQGLGNTGELF
.	TRBJ1-2	TRBV5-1	ARGPNSYGYT
.	TRBJ1-1	TRBV11-2	ASSLYREDTEAF
.	TRBJ1-3	TRBV15	ATSKDRGFVSGNTIY
once	TRBJ2-2	TRBV6-5	ASTSTGELF
.	.	TRBV2	ASSQTGTGTYEQY
.	TRBJ2-7	TRBV4-3	ASSQAGGPAAYEQY
.	TRBJ2-7	TRBV2	ASNLAGGSYEQY
.	TRBJ2-2	TRBV4-3	ASSQDPPGAGTGELF
once	TRBJ2-3	TRBV9	ASSEGAGGTDTQY
.	TRBJ2-3	TRBV4-1	ASSQDQEGLGADTQY
.	.	TRBV19	ASSRGPDSYEQY
.	TRBJ1-2	TRBV6-1	ASSGGSYGYT
.	TRBJ2-7	TRBV10-2	ASRKWGTHSYEQY
.	TRBJ2-1	TRBV10-1	ASSESGPRVGV
.	TRBJ2-3	TRBV27	ASKRGGQGAATDTQY
.	TRBJ1-2	TRBV7-6	ASSLKYTDRGLNYGYT